Listed here is a single T cell receptor (beta chain). Profiling relied on immunoSEQ multiplex PCR, and the TCRdb table lists in-frame clones only, not all of them. This sample yields about 140,000 clones, of which around 90% are seen a single time; around 3.1% belongs to the top ten. The entry originates in a study of T cell responses to AZD1222 COVID-19 vaccine. This CDR3 is 11 amino acids long. V gave up 6 bases and J gave up 11 bases, with 11 bases separating them. Germline V gives CDR1 MNHNY, CDR2 SVGAGI (reference sequence). The receptor comes from an adult who received the AZD1222 COVID-19 vaccine. This specimen consisted of peripheral blood, obtained 28 days after the second AZD1222 dose. The rearrangement uses TRBV6-6 and TRBJ2-1; D is unresolved. The CDR3 is CASSPISKQFF. As DNA, the CDR3 is TGTGCCAGCAGCCCCATAAGTAAGCAGTTCTTC.